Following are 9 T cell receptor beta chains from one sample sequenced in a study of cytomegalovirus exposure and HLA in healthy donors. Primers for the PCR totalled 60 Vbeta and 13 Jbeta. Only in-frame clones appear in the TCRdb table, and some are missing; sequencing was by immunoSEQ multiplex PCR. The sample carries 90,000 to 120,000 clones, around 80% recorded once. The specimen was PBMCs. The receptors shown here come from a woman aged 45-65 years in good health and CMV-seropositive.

The CDR3 region has the DNA TGTGCCAGCGGACAGGGGCTGAACACTGAAGCTTTCTTT. This gives the protein CASGQGLNTEAFF. The chain combines TRBV2 with TRBJ1-1; 9 nucleotides align to TRBD1. Germline V gene data show CDR1 as SNHLY and CDR2 as FYNNEI. The CDR3 has 13 residues. V was clipped by 8 bases and J by 0 bases; unmatched bases: 1.

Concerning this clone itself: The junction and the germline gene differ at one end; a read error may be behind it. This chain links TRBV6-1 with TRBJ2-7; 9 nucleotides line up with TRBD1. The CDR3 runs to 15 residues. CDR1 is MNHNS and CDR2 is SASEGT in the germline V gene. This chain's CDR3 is CASSLLRQGDYGQYF. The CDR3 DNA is TGTGCCAGCAGCTTACTAAGACAGGGGGACTACGGGCAGTACTTC.

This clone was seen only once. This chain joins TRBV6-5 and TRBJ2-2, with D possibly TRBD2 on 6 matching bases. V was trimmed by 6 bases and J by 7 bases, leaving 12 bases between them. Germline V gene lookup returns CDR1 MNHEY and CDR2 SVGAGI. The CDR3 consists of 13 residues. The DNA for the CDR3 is TGTGCCAGCAGAATATCTAGCGTCGGGGAGCTGTTTTTT. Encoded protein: CASRISSVGELFF.

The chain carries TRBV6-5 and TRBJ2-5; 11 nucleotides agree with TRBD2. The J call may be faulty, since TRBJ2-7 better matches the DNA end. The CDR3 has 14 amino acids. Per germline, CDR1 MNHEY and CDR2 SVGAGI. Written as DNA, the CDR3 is TGTGCCAGCAGAACGACTAGCGGGGCCTACGAGCAGTACTTC. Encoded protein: CASRTTSGAYEQYF.

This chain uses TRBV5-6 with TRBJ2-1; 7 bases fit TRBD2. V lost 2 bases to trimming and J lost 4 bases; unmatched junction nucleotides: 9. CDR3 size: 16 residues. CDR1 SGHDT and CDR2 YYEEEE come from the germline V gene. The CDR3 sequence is CASSFGSSGFYNEQFF. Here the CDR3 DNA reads TGTGCCAGCAGCTTTGGGTCTAGCGGATTTTACAATGAGCAGTTCTTC.

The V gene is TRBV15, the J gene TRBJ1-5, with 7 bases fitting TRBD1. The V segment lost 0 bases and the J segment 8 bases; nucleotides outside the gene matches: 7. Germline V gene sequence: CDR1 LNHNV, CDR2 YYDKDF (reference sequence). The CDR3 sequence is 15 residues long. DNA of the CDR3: TGTGCCACCAGCAGAGATGGGACAGCCCCTGAGCCCCAGCATTTT. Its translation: CATSRDGTAPEPQHF. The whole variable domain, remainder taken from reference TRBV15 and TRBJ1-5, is DAMVIQNPRYQVTQFGKPVTLSCSQTLNHNVMYWYQQKSSQAPKLLFHYYDKDFNNEADTPDNFQSRRPNTSFCFLDIRSPGLGDTAMYLCATSRDGTAPEPQHFGDGTRLSIL.

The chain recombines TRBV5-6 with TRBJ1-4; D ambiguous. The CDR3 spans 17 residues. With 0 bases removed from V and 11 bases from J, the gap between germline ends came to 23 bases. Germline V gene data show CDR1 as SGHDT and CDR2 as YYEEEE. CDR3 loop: CASSLGRSLDGSRKLFF. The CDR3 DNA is TGTGCCAGCAGCTTGGGACGGTCTTTGGATGGGAGCCGGAAACTGTTTTTT. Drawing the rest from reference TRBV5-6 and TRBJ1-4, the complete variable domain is DAGVTQSPTHLIKTRGQQVTLRCSPKSGHDTVSWYQQALGQGPQFIFQYYEEEERQRGNFPDRFSGHQFPNYSSELNVNALLLGDSALYLCASSLGRSLDGSRKLFFGSGTQLSVL.

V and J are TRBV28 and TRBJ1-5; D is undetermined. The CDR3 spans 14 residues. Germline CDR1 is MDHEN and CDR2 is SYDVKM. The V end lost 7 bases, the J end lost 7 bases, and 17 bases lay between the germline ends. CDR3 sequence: CASNPPGVRQPQHF. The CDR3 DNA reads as TGTGCCAGCAACCCGCCCGGGGTAAGGCAGCCCCAGCATTTT.

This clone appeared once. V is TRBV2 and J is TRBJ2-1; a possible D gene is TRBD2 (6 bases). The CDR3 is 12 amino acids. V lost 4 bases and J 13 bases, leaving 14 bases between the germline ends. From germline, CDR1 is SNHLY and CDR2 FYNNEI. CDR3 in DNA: TGTGCCAGCAGTGCTACCGGGACTTTACAGTTCTTC. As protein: CASSATGTLQFF. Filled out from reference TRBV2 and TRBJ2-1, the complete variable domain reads EPEVTQTPSHQVTQMGQEVILRCVPISNHLYFYWYRQILGQKVEFLVSFYNNEISEKSEIFDDQFSVERPDGSNFTLKIRSTKLEDSAMYFCASSATGTLQFFGPGTRLTVL.